This section outlines one T cell receptor (beta chain) sequence together with its context. Its matching antigen is unknown. The sample belongs to a study of T cell responses to AZD1222 COVID-19 vaccine. CDR3 length: 15 residues. After removal of 6 bases from V and 5 bases from J, the junction contained 5 bases not matched to a gene. Germline V CDR1 and CDR2: KGHDR, SFDVKD. Regarding the study as a whole: Unmutated variant regions reportedly attract nearly half of all spike-specific TCRs. Spike-spanning, vaccine-associated CD4 TCRs were dominant at 160-218 and 743-854. Among those given AZD1222, only five to seven were seropositive at baseline. The breadth and depth of Spike-specific TCRs increased once two AZD1222 doses had been given.

Using immunoSEQ multiplex PCR, the repertoire was profiled, and TCRdb retains in-frame clones only, with some absent. Here the sample spans about 140,000 clones, 85% to 95% being singletons. The clonotype comes from an adult who had recovered from COVID-19. The chain couples TRBV24-1 to TRBJ2-1; 11 nucleotides match TRBD2. The input for sequencing was peripheral blood, taken after recovery from COVID-19. CDR3 sequence (DNA): TGTGCCACCAGTTACCCGGGACTAGCGGACAATGAGCAGTTCTTC. Translated, it gives CATSYPGLADNEQFF.